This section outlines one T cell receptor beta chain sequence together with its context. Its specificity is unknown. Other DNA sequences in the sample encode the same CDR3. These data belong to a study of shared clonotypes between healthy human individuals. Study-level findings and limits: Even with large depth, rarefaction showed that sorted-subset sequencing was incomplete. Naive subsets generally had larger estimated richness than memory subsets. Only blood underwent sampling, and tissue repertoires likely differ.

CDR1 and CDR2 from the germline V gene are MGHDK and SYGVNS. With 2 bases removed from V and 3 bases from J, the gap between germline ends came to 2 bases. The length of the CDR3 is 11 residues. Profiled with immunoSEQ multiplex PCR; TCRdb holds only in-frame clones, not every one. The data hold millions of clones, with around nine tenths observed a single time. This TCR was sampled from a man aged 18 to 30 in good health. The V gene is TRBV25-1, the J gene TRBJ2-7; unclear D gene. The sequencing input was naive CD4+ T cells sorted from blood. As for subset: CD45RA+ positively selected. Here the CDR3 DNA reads TGTGCCAGCAGTGAAAACTACGAGCAGTACTTC. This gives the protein CASSENYEQYF.